This T cell receptor beta chain was captured by sequencing in a study of T-cell memory formation after mild COVID-19. Study results and limitations: The study found balanced CD4/CD8 in clones contracting day 15 to 85 and a CD4+ lean in later expanders.

Constant-segment primers were used for 5'RACE, and the resulting TCR alpha and TCR beta cDNA libraries carried sample barcodes and UMIs. MiXCR was run by TCRdb on the 5' RACE reads, yielding one entry per CDR3 protein. In the table there are about 210,000 distinct CDR3 sequences, approximately 30% of which are singletons. This clonotype has a handful of counts. Its target is not known. The CDR3 covers 15 residues. Germline trimming cut 6 bases from V and 2 bases from J; bases unmatched to any gene: 7. The germline CDR1 and CDR2 sequences are SGHAT and FQNNGV. The source material was PBMCs or a T cell subset sorted from them (not recorded which). This receptor was obtained from an adult woman who had mild COVID-19 (a few samples of this study predate the infection). Cell type and time point are not known. V usage is TRBV11-2 and J usage is TRBJ2-3, with 8 bases aligning to TRBD2. CDR3 nucleotide sequence: TGTGCCAGCAGTTTTAGCGGGGCTTACACAGATACGCAGTATTTT. Amino acid sequence: CASSFSGAYTDTQYF.